The 8 T cell receptor beta chains in this list originate from one sample, sequenced in a study of blood T cell repertoires in COVID-19. Produced via immunoSEQ multiplex PCR; TCRdb's table is partial and in-frame only. The sample holds about 200,000 clones, roughly 80% seen once. Material: PBMCs or T cells enriched from blood (not recorded which). These receptors all come from a man in his forties who had recovered from COVID-19.

This chain joins TRBV4-1 and TRBJ2-2; 10 bases agree with TRBD2. V shed 4 bases and J 4 bases; nucleotides not matched to a gene: 9. Germline CDR1 and CDR2: MGHRA and YSYEKL. This CDR3 region has 17 residues. CDR3 sequence: CASSRSERGGSTGELFF. CDR3 sequence (DNA): TGCGCCAGCAGCCGGTCCGAGCGGGGGGGTAGCACCGGGGAGCTGTTTTTT.

The chain is built from TRBV5-1 and TRBJ1-4, with 7 bases matching TRBD1. Germline assignment: CDR1 SGHRS and CDR2 YFSETQ. This CDR3 has 16 amino acids. V lost 4 bases, J lost 4 bases, and 10 bases stayed unmatched. CDR3 bases: TGCGCCAGCAGCCGAGGAGACAGGGCGTATAATGAAAAACTGTTTTTT. This encodes CASSRGDRAYNEKLFF.

The chain is built from TRBV27 and TRBJ2-7, with 7 bases lining up with TRBD1. The V gene end was trimmed by 5 bases and the J gene end by 3 bases; junction bases not matched to a gene: 7. Germline V gene lookup returns CDR1 MNHEY and CDR2 SMNVEV (reference sequence). The CDR3 runs 14 residues. CDR3 loop: CASSPVGQYYEQYF. The CDR3 nucleotides read TGTGCCAGCAGTCCGGTGGGACAGTACTACGAGCAGTACTTC.

The gene calls are TRBV29-1 and TRBJ2-7, with 7 bases identical to TRBD1. CDR3 length equals 16 residues. CDR1 SQVTM and CDR2 ANQGSEA come from the germline V gene. The junction had 16 bases not matched to a gene; V was cut back by 2 bases and J by 6 bases. The CDR3 coding sequence is TGCAGCGTTGAAAGGGGTACAGGGGCATCGTTCGGCGAGCAGTACTTC. This codes for CSVERGTGASFGEQYF.

The chain has TRBV7-9 and TRBJ1-2; D might be TRBD1 (5 bases). Germline V gene data show CDR1 as SEHNR and CDR2 as FQNEAQ (reference sequence). The length of the CDR3 is 15 residues. Trimming stripped 4 bases from V and 4 bases from J, with 16 bases between. The CDR3 region is CASSSTRQPVYGYTF. In DNA form, the CDR3 reads TGTGCCAGCAGCTCCACAAGACAGCCTGTCTATGGCTACACCTTC. The whole variable domain, filled in from reference TRBV7-9 and TRBJ1-2, reads DTGVSQNPRHKITKRGQNVTFRCDPISEHNRLYWYRQTLGQGPEFLTYFQNEAQLEKSRLLSDRFSAERPKGSFSTLEIQRTEQGDSAMYLCASSSTRQPVYGYTFGSGTRLTVV.

This clone was seen just once. The CDR3 nucleotides read TGTGCCAGCAGTGCCCTGGGACTGATGAACACTGAAGCTTTCTTT. Residues: CASSALGLMNTEAFF. The chain combines TRBV25-1 with TRBJ1-1; D is perhaps TRBD1 (5 bases). This CDR3 is 15 amino acids long. The V and J ends lost 4 bases and 0 bases respectively, with 12 bases between them. The germline V gene encodes CDR1 MGHDK and CDR2 SYGVNS.

J is TRBJ1-2 and V is TRBV3-1 (or the pseudogene TRBV3-2); TRBD1 matches 9 bases. The CDR3 consists of 14 residues. CDR1 and CDR2 (germline): LGHDT, YNNKEL (reference sequence). V shed 1 base and J 8 bases; nucleotides not matched to a gene: 5. The CDR3 DNA reads as TGTGCCAGCAGCCAAGGTGGGACAGGGTTAGGCTACACCTTC. This encodes CASSQGGTGLGYTF.

As DNA, the CDR3 is TGTGCCTGCACCCCCCCCCTTGGAGCTGCTGAAGCTTTCTTT. Protein sequence: CACTPPLGAAEAFF. The rearrangement links TRBV30 to TRBJ1-1; the D is unclear. The CDR3 sequence is 14 residues long. The germline V gene has CDR1 GTSNPN and CDR2 SVGIG (reference sequence). The V gene lost 6 bases and the J gene lost 6 bases, with 20 bases spanning the gap.